Listed below are T cell receptor beta chains from one sample, sequenced in a study of regulatory T cells in long-lasting Graves disease. TCRdb independently ran MiXCR on the multiplex PCR reads; one entry per CDR3 protein. In the table there are 550,000 to 650,000 distinct CDR3 sequences, around 15% of which are singletons. These data also featured in a second study, about T cells in Graves' hyperthyroidism and ophthalmopathy.

Sequenced here: peripheral blood mononuclear cells (PBMCs), sampled at new diagnosis, from a patient treated with antithyroid drugs. These receptor sequences come from a man aged 18 to 30 with Graves disease. Both conserved end residues are part of each CDR3. D genes are given only for firm matches. Clone size is given for some rows only: seen once, a few or many times, or a class if the clone is expanded.

>TRBD2|TRBV28|TRBJ2-1|many
TGTGCCAGCAGCAAAATCCACCCTAACCAACTAGCGGGAGGGCCGGAGTTCTTC
CASSKIHPNQLAGGPEFF
>.|TRBV28|TRBJ1-5|.
TGTGCCGGCAAACAGGGTTCGGGTGGGTTTGCCAATCAGCCCCAGCATTTT
CAGKQGSGGFANQPQHF
>TRBD2|TRBV7-9|TRBJ2-1|.
TGTGCCAGCAGACTTCTAGCGGGAGATCACAATGAGCAGTTCTTC
CASRLLAGDHNEQFF
>.|TRBV20-1|TRBJ2-1|many
TGCAGTTTTGAGGGAGCTAGCGAGTTCTTC
CSFEGASEFF
>TRBD2|TRBV18|TRBJ2-5|many
TGTGCGGCGGGAGCCGACCGAGAGACCCAGTACTTC
CAAGADRETQYF
>TRBD1|TRBV5-1|TRBJ1-1|many
TGCGCCAGCAGCTTGACCACAGGGGTGGGCACTGAAGCTTTCTTT
CASSLTTGVGTEAFF
>TRBD2|TRBV5-1|TRBJ2-3|.
TGCGCCAGCAGCGAGACTAGCGCGGGCCCAGATACGCAGTATTTT
CASSETSAGPDTQYF
>.|TRBV11-2|TRBJ2-7|few
TGTGCCAGCAGCTTAAAGGTTTCGTACGAGCAGTACTTC
CASSLKVSYEQYF
>.|TRBV4-1|TRBJ1-2|.
TGCGCCAGCAGCCAAGACGGGCGAGGAGGCATTGGGTCTGCGAACTATGGCTACACCTTC
CASSQDGRGGIGSANYGYTF
>.|TRBV12-3/TRBV12-4|TRBJ1-2|few
TGTGCCAGCAGTTCCGGCACTGGCTACACCTTC
CASSSGTGYTF
>TRBD1|TRBV20-1|TRBJ2-3|many
TGCAGTGCTAGGTCGTCAGGGGGCCGCACAGATACGCAGTATTTT
CSARSSGGRTDTQYF
>.|TRBV28|TRBJ2-7|many
TGTGCCAGCCTCAGTAGCCCCTCCTACGAGCAGTACTTC
CASLSSPSYEQYF
>TRBD1|TRBV11-2|TRBJ2-1|many
TGTGCCAGCAGCTTAGCAGGGGGCAATGAGCAGTTCTTC
CASSLAGGNEQFF
>TRBD2|TRBV9|TRBJ2-2|.
TGTGCCAGCAGGGGCGGGAGAGAAACCGGGGAGCTGTTTTTT
CASRGGRETGELFF
>.|TRBV12-3/TRBV12-4|TRBJ2-1|.
TGTGCCAGCACCGATGGCCTTTACAATGAGCAGTTCTTC
CASTDGLYNEQFF
>TRBD1|TRBV28|TRBJ2-7|.
TGTGCCAGCAGTCCCTCCGACAGGGTTCTCTACGAGCAGTACTTC
CASSPSDRVLYEQYF
>.|TRBV7-9|TRBJ1-2|few
TGTGCCAGCAGCTTAGCGGGTGGTGTCGCAGGGGTTGGAGGCTACACCTTC
CASSLAGGVAGVGGYTF
>TRBD2|TRBV12-3/TRBV12-4|TRBJ2-1|few
TGTGCCAGCAGTTTTGACGATTTAGGACTAGCGGGAGGGAGGAAGTTCTTC
CASSFDDLGLAGGRKFF
>.|TRBV11-2|TRBJ1-5|many
TGTGCCAGCAGCTTACGACTGAATCAGCCCCAGCATTTT
CASSLRLNQPQHF
>.|TRBV6-5|TRBJ1-2|.
TGTGCCAGCAGTTACGCTGCGGGGAGAGAGGGCTACACCTTC
CASSYAAGREGYTF
>TRBD1|TRBV2|TRBJ1-5|.
TGTGCCAGCAGCCTTAGCGGGACAGGGGATTATAGCAATCAGCCCCAGCATTTT
CASSLSGTGDYSNQPQHF
>TRBD1|TRBV19|TRBJ1-2|many
TGTGCCAGCCTGCGGGACAGGGACAACTATGGCTACACCTTC
CASLRDRDNYGYTF
>.|TRBV29-1|TRBJ2-3|.
TGCAGCACCTTCTCAAGGGTGGGGACAGATACGCAGTATTTT
CSTFSRVGTDTQYF
>TRBD2|TRBV4-1|TRBJ2-1|.
TGCGCCAGCAGCCGTGGACTAGCGGGAGGGCCAGCCAATGAGCAGTTCTTC
CASSRGLAGGPANEQFF
>TRBD1|TRBV18|TRBJ2-7|few
TGTGCCAGCTCACCCGTCTTCCTCCGGGACAGGGGCGGTGAGCAGTACTTC
CASSPVFLRDRGGEQYF
>TRBD1|TRBV29-1|TRBJ1-5|few
TGCAGCGTTGGACAGGGATCTTGGGATCAGCCCCAGCATTTT
CSVGQGSWDQPQHF
>TRBD2|TRBV3-1|TRBJ2-7|.
TGTGCCAGCAGCCAACAGCGGGACTCGCTCTACGAGCAGTACTTC
CASSQQRDSLYEQYF
>.|TRBV11-3|TRBJ2-7|many
TGTGCCAGCAGCTCAGGGTACGAGCAGTACTTC
CASSSGYEQYF
>.|TRBV7-2|TRBJ2-2|many
TGTGCCAGCAGCCCAGGGTGGCAGCCCGAAGTGCCCGGGGAGCTGTTTTTT
CASSPGWQPEVPGELFF
>.|TRBV6-1|TRBJ2-7|few
TGTGCCAGCAGTGAAGCGTCCTACTCCCGGAGGCCCTACGAGCAGTACTTC
CASSEASYSRRPYEQYF
>.|TRBV20-1|TRBJ2-7|few
TGCAGTGCCAGCTGGGTCGGGAGCTCCTACGAGCAGTACTTC
CSASWVGSSYEQYF
>TRBD1|TRBV11-2|TRBJ2-3|many
TGTGCCAGCAGCTTAAGACCCGGGACAGCTAGCACAGATACGCAGTATTTT
CASSLRPGTASTDTQYF
>TRBD2|TRBV3-1|TRBJ2-2|few
TGTGCCAGCAGCGCCCGACTAGCGGTGGGCCTCACCGGGGAGCTGTTTTTT
CASSARLAVGLTGELFF
>TRBD1|TRBV6-1|TRBJ1-1|many
TGTGCCAGCAGTGTGGAGACAGGGAGGATGAACACTGAAGCTTTCTTT
CASSVETGRMNTEAFF
>TRBD1|TRBV28|TRBJ2-6|.
TGTGCCAGCAGTTTACCTCCGGGACAGGGATTGCAGGGGGCCAACGTCCTGACTTTC
CASSLPPGQGLQGANVLTF
>TRBD2|TRBV4-1|TRBJ2-7|.
TGCGCCAGCAGCCAACGGACTAGCTCTTCCTACGAGCAGTACTTC
CASSQRTSSSYEQYF
>TRBD1|TRBV19|TRBJ2-7|.
TGTGCCACAACAGCCGGGACAGGGGTAGGCGAGCAGTACTTC
CATTAGTGVGEQYF
>TRBD2|TRBV5-1|TRBJ2-1|few
TGCGCCAGCAGCCGGACTAGCGGCGACAATGAGCAGTTCTTC
CASSRTSGDNEQFF
>TRBD2|TRBV9|TRBJ2-2|.
TGTGCCAGCAGCGATAGCGGGAGGATGAACACCGGGGAGCTGTTTTTT
CASSDSGRMNTGELFF
>TRBD2|TRBV27|TRBJ2-7|many
TGTGCCAGCAGCAGTGTTGGGACTAGCGGGAGGGAGCAGTACTTC
CASSSVGTSGREQYF
>.|TRBV19|TRBJ2-7|.
TGTGCCAGTAGTATGCAGGAAACCTACGAGCAGTACTTC
CASSMQETYEQYF